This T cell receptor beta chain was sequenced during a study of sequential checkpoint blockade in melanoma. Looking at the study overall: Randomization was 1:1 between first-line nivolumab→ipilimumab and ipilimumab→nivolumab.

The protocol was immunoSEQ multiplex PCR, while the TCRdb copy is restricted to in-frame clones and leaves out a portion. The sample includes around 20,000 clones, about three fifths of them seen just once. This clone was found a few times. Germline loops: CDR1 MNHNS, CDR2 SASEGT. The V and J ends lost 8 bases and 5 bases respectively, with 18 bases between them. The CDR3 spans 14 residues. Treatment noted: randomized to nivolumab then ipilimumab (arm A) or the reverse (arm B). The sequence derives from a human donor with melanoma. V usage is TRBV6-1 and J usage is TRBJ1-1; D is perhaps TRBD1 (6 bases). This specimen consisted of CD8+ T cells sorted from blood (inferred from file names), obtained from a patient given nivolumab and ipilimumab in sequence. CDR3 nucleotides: TGTGCCAGCTCACTAAGTCTCGGACAGACTGAAGCTTTCTTT. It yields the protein CASSLSLGQTEAFF.